A single sample gave rise to the 28 T cell receptor beta chains below, sequenced in a study of T cells in localized non-small cell lung cancer. Measured with immunoSEQ multiplex PCR; TCRdb has only the in-frame clones, and not every one. The data hold approximately 140,000 clones, with roughly 90% observed a single time. Source: peripheral blood, taken before any cancer treatment. Receptors were obtained from a female donor of 60 years or more with stage I lung adenocarcinoma.

Concerning this clone itself: Other nucleotide sequences from this sample produce the same CDR3. V usage is TRBV18 and J usage is TRBJ2-3; D gene unclear. This CDR3 spans 12 amino acids. Germline V gene sequence: CDR1 KGHSH, CDR2 LQKENI. V shed 5 bases and J shed 0 bases, with 3 bases lying between them. The CDR3 loop is CASSTSTDTQYF. In DNA, the CDR3 is TGTGCCAGCTCAACTAGCACAGATACGCAGTATTTT.

The chain links TRBV5-1 to TRBJ2-5; 8 positions match TRBD1. The V segment lost 4 bases and the J segment 3 bases; nucleotides outside the gene matches: 5. Germline CDR1 SGHRS, CDR2 YFSETQ. The CDR3 sequence is 14 residues long. CDR3 DNA: TGCGCCAGCAGCGAGGGACAGGTGGAAGAGACCCAGTACTTC. Its protein is CASSEGQVEETQYF.

This clone appeared a single time. V and J are TRBV4-1 and TRBJ2-3, with 12 bases fitting TRBD2. The J segment lost 1 base and the V segment lost 2 bases, leaving 4 bases of the junction unmatched. Germline lookup yields CDR1 MGHRA and CDR2 YSYEKL. This CDR3 comprises 17 residues. CDR3 in DNA: TGCGCCAGCAGCCAAACGACTAGCGGGAGTGGCACAGATACGCAGTATTTT. This encodes CASSQTTSGSGTDTQYF.

The CDR3 region is CASSEGGANYEQYF. CDR3 bases: TGTGCCAGCAGCGAGGGCGGCGCCAACTACGAGCAGTACTTC. The chain combines TRBV5-4 with TRBJ2-7; D perhaps matches TRBD2 (5 bases). This CDR3 has 14 residues. Germline V lookup: CDR1 SGHNT, CDR2 YYREEE (reference sequence). Trimming pared 4 bases from V and 3 bases from J, leaving 14 bases between.

The V call is TRBV18, the J call TRBJ2-3; TRBD2 might be the D (5 bases). The CDR3 is 15 residues long. Germline V gene data show CDR1 as KGHSH and CDR2 as LQKENI. V was cut by 2 bases and J by 6 bases, with 15 bases left in between. CDR3 sequence (DNA): TGTGCCAGCTCACCAGGGGAGAACCGGGCGGATACGCAGTATTTT. This encodes CASSPGENRADTQYF.

The rearrangement links TRBV30 to TRBJ2-6; TRBD2 aligns across 8 bases. The CDR3 has 18 amino acids. Germline V gene sequence: CDR1 GTSNPN, CDR2 SVGIG (reference sequence). Trimming at V came to 4 bases and at J to 0 bases, leaving 11 bases not matched to a gene. The CDR3 sequence: CAWTGGGLSFSGANVLTF. In nucleotides, the CDR3 is TGTGCCTGGACCGGGGGGGGCCTTTCATTCTCTGGGGCCAACGTCCTGACTTTC. Looking up the rest from reference TRBV30 and TRBJ2-6 gives the full variable domain: SQTIHQWPATLVQPVGSPLSLECTVEGTSNPNLYWYRQAAGRGLQLLFYSVGIGQISSEVPQNLSASRPQDRQFILSSKKLLLSDSGFYLCAWTGGGLSFSGANVLTFGAGSRLTVL.

V is TRBV6-5 and J is TRBJ2-1; 13 bases align to TRBD2. Germline V CDR1 and CDR2: MNHEY, SVGAGI. This CDR3 has 16 amino acids. Trimming at V came to 3 bases and at J to 9 bases, leaving 8 bases not matched to a gene. The CDR3 bases are TGTGCCAGCAGTTATGGGAGAGGACTAGCGGGAGTTGAGCAGTTCTTC. The encoded protein is CASSYGRGLAGVEQFF.

This clone was detected once. The chain carries TRBV18 and TRBJ2-1, with TRBD1 matching 9 bases. Germline CDR1 reads KGHSH; CDR2 reads LQKENI. V shed 2 bases, J shed 7 bases, and the junction held 6 bases outside the gene matches. The CDR3 extends over 15 amino acids. CDR3 nucleotides: TGTGCCAGCTCACCAGAGACAGGGGGAGGTAATGAGCAGTTCTTC. Its protein product is CASSPETGGGNEQFF. Full variable domain (outside the CDR3, taken from reference TRBV18 and TRBJ2-1): NAGVMQNPRHLVRRRGQEARLRCSPMKGHSHVYWYRQLPEEGLKFMVYLQKENIIDESGMPKERFSAEFPKEGPSILRIQQVVRGDSAAYFCASSPETGGGNEQFFGPGTRLTVL.

The chain couples TRBV18 to TRBJ1-1; D is ambiguous. Germline V CDR1 and CDR2: KGHSH, LQKENI. This CDR3 spans 14 amino acids. Trimming stripped 0 bases from V and 0 bases from J, with 5 bases between. The CDR3 DNA reads TGTGCCAGCTCACCACCATCCTTGAACACTGAAGCTTTCTTT. Encoded protein: CASSPPSLNTEAFF.

V and J are TRBV10-3 and TRBJ1-1; D may be TRBD1 (6 bases). This CDR3 contains 15 residues. Trimming shortened V by 6 bases and J by 0 bases, and 14 bases separated the two germline ends. From germline, CDR1 is ENHRY and CDR2 SYGVKD. This CDR3 reads CAISAGAKVNTEAFF. The CDR3 nucleotides are TGTGCCATCAGCGCAGGGGCTAAGGTGAACACTGAAGCTTTCTTT.

This sequence joins TRBV19 and TRBJ1-2; D might be TRBD1 (5 bases). CDR1 LNHDA and CDR2 SQIVND come from the germline V gene (reference sequence). The V end lost 6 bases, the J end lost 6 bases, and 14 bases lay between the germline ends. The CDR3 has 13 residues. As DNA, the CDR3 is TGTGCCAGTAGCATGACCGGGGCCCATGGCTACACCTTC. It translates to CASSMTGAHGYTF.

This chain joins TRBV6-5 and TRBJ2-1; TRBD2 might be the D (5 bases). In germline, CDR1 is MNHEY, CDR2 SVGAGI. This CDR3 is built from 14 residues. Trimming left V 0 bases short and J 6 bases short, with 9 bases between. The CDR3 bases are TGTGCCAGCAGTTACTCGAGCGGCGGCAATGAGCAGTTCTTC. It codes for CASSYSSGGNEQFF.

The chain carries TRBV30 and TRBJ2-5; no clear D gene. The CDR3 runs 10 residues. Trimming shortened V by 3 bases and J by 3 bases, and 2 bases separated the two germline ends. Per the germline V gene, CDR1 is GTSNPN and CDR2 is SVGIG (reference sequence). For the CDR3, the DNA is TGTGCCTGGAGGAAAGAGACCCAGTACTTC. This codes for CAWRKETQYF.

The rearrangement joins TRBV6-5 to TRBJ1-1; D gene unclear. Between the trimmed V and J ends, which lost 2 bases and 3 bases, there was a span of 13 bases. The germline CDR1 and CDR2 sequences are MNHEY and SVGAGI. This CDR3 is 15 amino acids long. The CDR3 reads CASSYAVVADTEAFF. DNA for the CDR3: TGTGCCAGCAGTTACGCCGTGGTCGCGGACACTGAAGCTTTCTTT.

The J gene is TRBJ1-5, the V gene TRBV6-1, with a tentative D call TRBD1 (6 bases). The V gene lost 6 bases and the J gene lost 0 bases, with 12 bases spanning the gap. Germline V CDR1 and CDR2: MNHNS, SASEGT. The CDR3 runs to 15 residues. In nucleotides, the CDR3 is TGTGCCAGCAGGGACAGCGCTTATAGCAATCAGCCCCAGCATTTT. Amino acid sequence: CASRDSAYSNQPQHF.

This chain links TRBV28 with TRBJ1-2; no clear D. Germline CDR1 and CDR2: MDHEN and SYDVKM. The CDR3 covers 11 residues. DNA of the CDR3: TGTGGAAGCAGTAGAAACTATGGCTACACCTTC. This translates into CGSSRNYGYTF.

This chain uses TRBV9 with TRBJ2-2, with 9 positions matching TRBD2. V shed 0 bases, J shed 5 bases, and the junction held 2 bases outside the gene matches. In germline, CDR1 is SGDLS, CDR2 YYNGEE. This CDR3 region has 15 residues. As DNA, the CDR3 is TGTGCCAGCAGCGTAGGGGGACTAGCTACCGGGGAGCTGTTTTTT. The encoded protein is CASSVGGLATGELFF. Full variable domain (remainder filled in from reference TRBV9 and TRBJ2-2): DSGVTQTPKHLITATGQRVTLRCSPRSGDLSVYWYQQSLDQGLQFLIQYYNGEERAKGNILERFSAQQFPDLHSELNLSSLELGDSALYFCASSVGGLATGELFFGEGSRLTVL.

The chain couples TRBV6-1 to TRBJ1-2; 9 bases fit TRBD1. Trimming at V came to 3 bases and at J to 3 bases, leaving 2 bases not matched to a gene. The CDR3 consists of 14 residues. CDR1 is MNHNS and CDR2 is SASEGT in the germline V gene. The CDR3 bases are TGTGCCAGCAGTGATCGGGACAGGGACTATGGCTACACCTTC. This sequence encodes CASSDRDRDYGYTF.

The rearrangement uses TRBV28 and TRBJ1-1; D may be TRBD1 (6 bases). Trimming left V 6 bases short and J 8 bases short, with 16 bases between. This CDR3 contains 13 residues. Germline CDR1 MDHEN, CDR2 SYDVKM. The CDR3 DNA is TGTGCCAGCAGACTCACTGCAGGGGCGGAAGCTTTCTTT. This sequence encodes CASRLTAGAEAFF.

The sample holds one count of this clone. The chain has TRBV4-2 and TRBJ2-1; TRBD2 is a possible D gene (5 bases). V lost 7 bases, J lost 0 bases, and 28 bases lay in between. The CDR3 extends over 20 amino acids. The germline CDR1 and CDR2 sequences are LGHNA and YNFKEQ. CDR3 loop: CASIINKDLGPHRSYNEQFF. The CDR3 DNA reads as TGTGCCAGCATCATAAACAAGGACTTGGGCCCGCACCGCTCCTACAATGAGCAGTTCTTC.

The chain joins TRBV6-1 to TRBJ2-7, with D tentatively TRBD1 (5 bases). Trimming took 11 bases from V and 4 from J, leaving 12 bases between them. This CDR3 comprises 11 residues. Germline V gene lookup returns CDR1 MNHNS and CDR2 SASEGT. The CDR3 DNA reads as TGTGCCGCCAACCAGGGTTACGAGCAGTACTTC. Translated, it gives CAANQGYEQYF.

J is TRBJ2-7 and V is TRBV12-2; the listed D gene, TRBD2, was not tested against the DNA. TRBV12-2 is a listed pseudogene. The CDR3 has 15 residues. CDR3 DNA sequence: TGTGCAAGTCGCTTAGCGCACGGTCCACCCTACGAGCAGTACTTC. This translates into CASRLAHGPPYEQYF.

V gene TRBV30 combines with J gene TRBJ1-1, with 7 bases aligning to TRBD1. Germline V CDR1 and CDR2: GTSNPN, SVGIG (reference sequence). After removal of 4 bases from V and 5 bases from J, the junction contained 10 bases not matched to a gene. The length of the CDR3 is 14 residues. The CDR3 DNA sequence: TGTGCCTGGAAAAAAAAGGGGGCAAGTACTGAAGCTTTCTTT. Encoded protein: CAWKKKGASTEAFF.

The chain joins TRBV11-2 to TRBJ1-2; no definite D call. Trimming stripped 4 bases from V and 1 base from J, with 13 bases between. Germline CDR1 and CDR2: SGHAT and FQNNGV. The CDR3 loop spans 15 amino acids. In DNA form, the CDR3 reads TGTGCCAGCAGCTCCTCGGACCGAGGTAACTATGGCTACACCTTC. Protein: CASSSSDRGNYGYTF.

This chain uses TRBV28 with TRBJ1-1; D is unresolved. V gave up 5 bases and J gave up 3 bases, with 7 bases separating them. This CDR3 comprises 12 residues. Germline loops: CDR1 MDHEN, CDR2 SYDVKM. As DNA, the CDR3 is TGTGCCAGCAGTCCGATCTACACTGAAGCTTTCTTT. It translates to CASSPIYTEAFF.

V usage is TRBV7-2 and J usage is TRBJ2-1, with D perhaps TRBD1 or TRBD2 (5 bases each). Per the germline V gene, CDR1 is SGHTA and CDR2 is FQGNSA. V lost 5 bases and J 6 bases, leaving 20 bases between the germline ends. The CDR3 is 16 residues long. CDR3 sequence: CASSPKIGWGSNEQFF. The CDR3 nucleotides are TGTGCCAGCAGCCCGAAGATAGGCTGGGGGAGCAATGAGCAGTTCTTC.

The gene calls are TRBV5-1 and TRBJ1-3; D unresolved. V was shortened by 0 bases and J by 1 base, with 8 bases between the two germline ends. There are 15 residues in the CDR3. Per the germline V gene, CDR1 is SGHRS and CDR2 is YFSETQ. The CDR3 loop is CASSLDPASGNTIYF. CDR3 nucleotide sequence: TGCGCCAGCAGCTTGGATCCGGCTTCTGGAAACACCATATATTTT. The full variable domain, its missing parts supplied by reference TRBV5-1 and TRBJ1-3, is KAGVTQTPRYLIKTRGQQVTLSCSPISGHRSVSWYQQTPGQGLQFLFEYFSETQRNKGNFPGRFSGRQFSNSRSEMNVSTLELGDSALYLCASSLDPASGNTIYFGEGSWLTVV.

The chain couples TRBV4-1 to TRBJ2-3; D is uncertain. Trimming cost V 1 base and J 0 bases, with 8 bases left between them. The germline V gene encodes CDR1 MGHRA and CDR2 YSYEKL. The CDR3 spans 15 residues. The CDR3 DNA reads TGCGCCAGCAGCCAAGTAGGTCCGAGCACAGATACGCAGTATTTT. Translation gives CASSQVGPSTDTQYF.